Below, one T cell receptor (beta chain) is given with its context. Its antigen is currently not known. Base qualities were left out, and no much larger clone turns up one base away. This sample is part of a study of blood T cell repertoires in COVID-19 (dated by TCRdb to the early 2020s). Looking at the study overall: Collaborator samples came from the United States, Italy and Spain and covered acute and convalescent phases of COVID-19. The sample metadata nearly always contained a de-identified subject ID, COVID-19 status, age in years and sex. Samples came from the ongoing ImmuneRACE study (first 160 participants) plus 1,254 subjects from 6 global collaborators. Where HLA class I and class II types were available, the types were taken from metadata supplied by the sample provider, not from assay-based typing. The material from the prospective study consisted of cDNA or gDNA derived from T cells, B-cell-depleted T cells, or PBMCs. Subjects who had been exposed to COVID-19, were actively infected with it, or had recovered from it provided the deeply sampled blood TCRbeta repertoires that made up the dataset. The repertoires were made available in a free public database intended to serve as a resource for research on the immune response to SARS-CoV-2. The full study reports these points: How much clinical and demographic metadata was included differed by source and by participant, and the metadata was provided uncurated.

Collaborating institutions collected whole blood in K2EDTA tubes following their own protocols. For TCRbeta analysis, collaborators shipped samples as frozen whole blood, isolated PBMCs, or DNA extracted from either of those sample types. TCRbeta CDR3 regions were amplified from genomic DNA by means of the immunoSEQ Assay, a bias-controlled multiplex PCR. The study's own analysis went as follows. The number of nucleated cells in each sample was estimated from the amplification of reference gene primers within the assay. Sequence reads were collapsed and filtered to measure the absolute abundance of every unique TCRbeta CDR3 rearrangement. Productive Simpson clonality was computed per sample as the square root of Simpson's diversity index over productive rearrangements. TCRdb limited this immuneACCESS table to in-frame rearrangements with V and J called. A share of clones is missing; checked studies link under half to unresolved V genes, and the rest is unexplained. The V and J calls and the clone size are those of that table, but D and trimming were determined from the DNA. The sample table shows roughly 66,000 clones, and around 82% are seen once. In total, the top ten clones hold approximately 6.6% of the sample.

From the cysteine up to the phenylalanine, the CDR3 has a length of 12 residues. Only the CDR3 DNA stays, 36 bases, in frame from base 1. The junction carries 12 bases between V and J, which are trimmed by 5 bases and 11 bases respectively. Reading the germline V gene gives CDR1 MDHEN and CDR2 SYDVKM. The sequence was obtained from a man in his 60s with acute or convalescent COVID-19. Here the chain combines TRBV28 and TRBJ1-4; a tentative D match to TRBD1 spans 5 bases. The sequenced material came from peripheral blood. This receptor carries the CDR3 CASSTGVAKLFF. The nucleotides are TGTGCCAGCAGTACAGGAGTGGCCAAACTGTTTTTT.